This T cell receptor (beta chain) was observed in a study of T cell responses to AZD1222 COVID-19 vaccine. Looking at the study overall: Second doses were pooled across both intervals (about 4 or about 12 weeks).

Concerning this clone itself: Its antigen is unidentified.

The protocol was immunoSEQ multiplex PCR, while the TCRdb copy is restricted to in-frame clones and leaves out a portion. The table lists about 130,000 clones, 90% of them singletons. General study findings and limits: Only six or seven AZD1222 recipients tested seropositive at baseline.

The sequence came from an adult in good health. Sequences were derived from peripheral blood, sampled on day 0 of AZD1222 vaccination.

In nucleotides, the CDR3 is TGTGCCATCCTCGGGACTCGGGGGGAGTATGGCTACACCTTC. Encoded protein: CAILGTRGEYGYTF. The genes are TRBV6-5 and TRBJ1-2; tentatively, D is TRBD1 (5 bases). The CDR3 contains 14 residues. Trimming took off 10 bases at V and 5 bases at J, with 20 bases between the two ends. In germline, CDR1 is MNHEY, CDR2 SVGAGI.